This T cell receptor (beta chain) was retrieved from a study of tumor and adjacent non-tumor tissue in lung cancer. The template was RNA from unsorted bulk tissue. This clonotype was recorded only once. At one end the junction does not follow the germline gene, possibly because of a read error. Three rounds of nested PCR, following a modified ARM-PCR protocol, produced the TCRbeta library. TCRdb recomputed calls from the multiplex PCR reads with MiXCR, one row per CDR3 protein. The table has about 81,000 distinct CDR3 sequences, 72% seen once. This sequence was found in a middle-aged woman with non-small cell lung cancer. The source material was lung tumor tissue.

The CDR3 DNA is TGTACCAGCAGCAGGACAGGGTTCGAGCATTACTTC. This sequence encodes CTSSRTGFEHYF. V is TRBV11-2 and J is TRBJ2-7, with 8 bases identical to TRBD1. This CDR3 region has 12 residues. Per germline, CDR1 SGHAT and CDR2 FQNNGV.